A selection of T cell receptor beta chains follows, all from one sample in a study of cytomegalovirus exposure and HLA in healthy donors. Data came from immunoSEQ multiplex PCR; TCRdb stores just in-frame clones and leaves some out. The table has 100,000 to 150,000 clones, around 80% seen once. Sample: PBMCs. The receptor source for this set is a woman aged 18-35 years in good health and CMV-seronegative. Each CDR3 is given with its conserved first and last residue. Each record gives: clone size, D gene, V gene, CDR3 length, J gene, CDR3 DNA, CDR3 protein. A D gene is named only where the DNA matches it firmly. For some rows the clone size is stated as once, few or many, or as a class when expanded; others skip it.

>-|-|TRBV6-5|15|TRBJ2-3
TGTGCCAGCAGTAACCAGGGTGCACCCATTAATACGCAGTATTTT
CASSNQGAPINTQYF
>-|-|TRBV25-1|18|TRBJ1-2
TGTGCCAGCAGTGAGCCCGCAGGGGTCTCTAAACTCCACTATGGCTACACCTTC
CASSEPAGVSKLHYGYTF
>-|-|TRBV4-2|14|TRBJ1-1
TGTGCCAGCAGGCTCGATCACGATCGCACTGAAGCCTTCTTT
CASRLDHDRTEAFF
>-|TRBD1|TRBV5-1|14|TRBJ1-2
TGCGCCAGCAGCCTCGACAGGGGTAACTATGGCTACACCTTC
CASSLDRGNYGYTF
>-|-|TRBV6-5|12|TRBJ1-1
TGTGCCAGCCGCAATTACGCGACTGAAGCTTTCTTT
CASRNYATEAFF
>-|-|TRBV15|18|TRBJ1-1
TGTGCCACCAGCAGAGAGAAAAACCGAGGGTCGGGAAACACTGAAGCTTTCTTT
CATSREKNRGSGNTEAFF
>-|TRBD2|TRBV28|14|TRBJ2-3
TGTGCCAGCAAGGTTAGCGGGTCGGGAGATACGCAGTATTTT
CASKVSGSGDTQYF
>-|TRBD1|TRBV5-4|15|TRBJ1-2
TGTGCCAGCAGCTTTCGACAGGGAAGGGACTATGGCTACACCTTC
CASSFRQGRDYGYTF
>-|-|TRBV7-6|15|TRBJ1-1
TGTGCCAGCAGCGTTCAGGGGAGCATGAACACTGAAGCTTTCTTT
CASSVQGSMNTEAFF
>-|-|TRBV2|12|TRBJ1-1
TGTGCCAGCATTTGGGGGGGGACTGAAGCTTTCTTT
CASIWGGTEAFF
>few|-|TRBV5-6|13|TRBJ1-2
TGTGCCAGCAGCTTGGCAGGGGACTATGGCTACACCTTC
CASSLAGDYGYTF
>-|-|TRBV25-1|18|TRBJ1-1
TGTGCCAGCAGTGAATATCTTATTTTGGCAGCGGAAAACACTGAAGCTTTCTTT
CASSEYLILAAENTEAFF
>-|TRBD2|TRBV6-1|15|TRBJ2-1
TGTGCCAGCAGTGGAGCGGGAAGCGGGGCCAATGAGCAGTTCTTC
CASSGAGSGANEQFF
>-|-|TRBV5-1|15|TRBJ1-1
TGCGCCAGCAGCGCCCAACAGGAGCTAAACACTGAAGCTTTCTTT
CASSAQQELNTEAFF
>-|-|TRBV28|12|TRBJ1-5
TGTGCCAGCAGTTTTTCGAGACAGCCCCAGCATTTT
CASSFSRQPQHF
>once|-|TRBV18|13|TRBJ2-3
TGTGCCAGCTCTCCCGGAGGGGTCAATACGCAGTATTTT
CASSPGGVNTQYF
>-|-|TRBV6-6|14|TRBJ2-1
TGTGCCAGCACCACAGAGGGTAGATACAATGAGCAGTTCTTC
CASTTEGRYNEQFF
>-|-|TRBV27|14|TRBJ2-4
TGTGCCAGCAGGACTACGGGGGTCAAAAACATTCAGTACTTC
CASRTTGVKNIQYF
>-|TRBD1|TRBV5-8|15|TRBJ1-5
TGTGCCAGCAGCCCCGTACAGGGGGCTAATCAGCCCCAGCATTTT
CASSPVQGANQPQHF
>-|TRBD1|TRBV14|19|TRBJ1-4
TGTGCCAGCAGCCGCATTACCGGGACAGGGGGCTCCGGCGGTGAAAAACTGTTTTTT
CASSRITGTGGSGGEKLFF
>few|-|TRBV19|13|TRBJ2-4
TGTGCCAGTAGTGTCTTAGCCAAAAACATTCAGTACTTC
CASSVLAKNIQYF
>-|-|TRBV5-4|14|TRBJ2-3
TGTGCCAGCAGCCCGGGCGAGGCAGGGGATACGCAGTATTTT
CASSPGEAGDTQYF
>-|TRBD2|TRBV13|15|TRBJ2-6
TGTGCCAGCAGCACGGGGGGGAAAGGGGCCAACGTCCTGACTTTC
CASSTGGKGANVLTF
>few|-|TRBV4-1|13|TRBJ1-5
TGCGCCAGCAGCCAAGCTCTCAGTCAGCCCCAGCATTTT
CASSQALSQPQHF
>-|-|TRBV2|15|TRBJ1-5
TGTGCCAGCAGTGAGTCCGGACTCATCAATCAGCCCCAGCATTTT
CASSESGLINQPQHF
>-|-|TRBV7-9|15|TRBJ2-1
TGTGCCAGCAGCTTAGTAGCCGGGGGATTTGATGAGCAGTTCTTC
CASSLVAGGFDEQFF
>-|-|TRBV29-1|12|TRBJ2-3
TGCAGCGTTGAATATTCGGGAACTACGCAGTATTTT
CSVEYSGTTQYF
>-|-|TRBV19|13|TRBJ1-5
TGTGCCAGTAGTATCTCTCAGGGGCAGCCCCAGCATTTT
CASSISQGQPQHF
>-|TRBD1|TRBV11-2|15|TRBJ2-7
TGTGCCAGCAGCCCTTTACGGACAGGGGGCAGAGAGCAGTACTTC
CASSPLRTGGREQYF
>-|-|TRBV7-9|16|TRBJ1-2
TGTGCCAGCAGCCCAGAGGGAGTAGCCAGGATTAAGGGCTACACCTTC
CASSPEGVARIKGYTF
>-|TRBD1|TRBV7-9|16|TRBJ1-1
TGTGCCAGCAGCTCTCGCCAGGGGGCCCGGGACACTGAAGCTTTCTTT
CASSSRQGARDTEAFF
>-|-|TRBV15|16|TRBJ1-3
TGTGCCACCAGCAGACCTAGTGAGGGAATAAGGAACACCATATATTTT
CATSRPSEGIRNTIYF